These T cell receptor beta chains were read from a single sample in a study of vaccination and CD4 T cells after COVID-19. No cognate antigen is known for these TCRs. One entry per CDR3 protein results from TCRdb running MiXCR on the PCR reads. The repertoire holds roughly 11,000 distinct CDR3 sequences, with roughly two thirds as singletons. Material: CD4+ T cells from blood, cultured in vitro, obtained before SARS-CoV-2 vaccination. The origin of the receptors is a human donor who had recovered from COVID-19. The CDR3 runs from the conserved cysteine through the conserved F or W. D genes are given only for firm matches. Clone size is shown for a subset of rows, as once, few, many or a class of expanded clone.

V gene: TRBV28
clone size: -
D gene: -
J gene: TRBJ2-7
CDR3 protein: CASSVGGFGQGASYEQYF
CDR3 DNA: TGTGCCAGCAGTGTGGGGGGGTTCGGACAGGGAGCGTCCTACGAGCAGTACTTC

V gene: TRBV29-1
clone size: -
D gene: TRBD1
J gene: TRBJ2-7
CDR3 protein: CSVWAGQGLSYEQYF
CDR3 DNA: TGCAGCGTCTGGGCGGGACAGGGGCTCTCCTACGAGCAGTACTTC

V gene: TRBV24-1
clone size: -
D gene: -
J gene: TRBJ2-7
CDR3 protein: CATSDGAEQYF
CDR3 DNA: TGTGCCACCAGTGACGGGGCCGAGCAGTACTTC

V gene: TRBV20-1
clone size: -
D gene: -
J gene: TRBJ2-5
CDR3 protein: CSAGEVETQYF
CDR3 DNA: TGCAGTGCTGGAGAAGTGGAGACCCAGTACTTC

V gene: TRBV7-3
clone size: medium-sized
D gene: TRBD1
J gene: TRBJ1-1
CDR3 protein: CASSVTGGNTEAFF
CDR3 DNA: TGTGCCAGCAGCGTGACAGGGGGGAACACTGAAGCTTTCTTT

V gene: TRBV30
clone size: -
D gene: TRBD1
J gene: TRBJ2-6
CDR3 protein: CAWSARQGVISGANVLTF
CDR3 DNA: TGTGCCTGGAGTGCTCGACAGGGAGTAATTTCTGGGGCCAACGTCCTGACTTTC

V gene: TRBV20-1
clone size: -
D gene: -
J gene: TRBJ1-2
CDR3 protein: CSAREGGEETNYGYTF
CDR3 DNA: TGCAGTGCTAGAGAAGGGGGGGAGGAAACTAACTATGGCTACACCTTC

V gene: TRBV19
clone size: -
D gene: -
J gene: TRBJ2-7
CDR3 protein: CASSISWSWGRPYEQYF
CDR3 DNA: TGTGCCAGTAGTATATCATGGTCGTGGGGGCGGCCCTACGAGCAGTACTTC

V gene: TRBV10-3
clone size: -
D gene: -
J gene: TRBJ1-3
CDR3 protein: CAISVSGNTIYF
CDR3 DNA: TGTGCCATCAGTGTATCTGGAAACACCATATATTTT

V gene: TRBV20-1
clone size: few
D gene: -
J gene: TRBJ2-1
CDR3 protein: CSARDTINNEQFF
CDR3 DNA: TGCAGTGCAAGGGACACGATCAACAATGAGCAGTTCTTC

V gene: TRBV27
clone size: -
D gene: TRBD1
J gene: TRBJ1-6
CDR3 protein: CASSWSGTGYSPLHF
CDR3 DNA: TGTGCCAGCAGTTGGTCCGGGACAGGGTATTCACCCCTCCACTTT

V gene: TRBV19
clone size: few
D gene: -
J gene: TRBJ2-5
CDR3 protein: CASRRQGGGETQYF
CDR3 DNA: TGTGCCAGTCGCCGACAGGGAGGGGGAGAGACCCAGTACTTC

V gene: TRBV15
clone size: -
D gene: -
J gene: TRBJ2-5
CDR3 protein: CATSRNLMSQETQYF
CDR3 DNA: TGTGCCACCAGCAGAAATCTAATGTCTCAAGAGACCCAGTACTTC

V gene: TRBV2
clone size: -
D gene: -
J gene: TRBJ1-4
CDR3 protein: CASLSDLDEKLFF
CDR3 DNA: TGTGCTAGCCTATCTGACTTGGATGAAAAACTGTTTTTT

V gene: TRBV10-3
clone size: -
D gene: TRBD1
J gene: TRBJ1-5
CDR3 protein: CAISENPGQGINQPQHF
CDR3 DNA: TGTGCCATCAGTGAGAATCCGGGACAGGGGATCAATCAGCCCCAGCATTTT

V gene: TRBV19
clone size: -
D gene: TRBD2
J gene: TRBJ2-7
CDR3 protein: CASSGSGHYSYEQYF
CDR3 DNA: TGTGCCAGTAGTGGTAGCGGGCACTACTCCTACGAGCAGTACTTC

V gene: TRBV2
clone size: -
D gene: -
J gene: TRBJ2-7
CDR3 protein: CASRMTYEQYF
CDR3 DNA: TGTGCCAGCAGGATGACCTACGAGCAGTACTTC

V gene: TRBV28
clone size: -
D gene: -
J gene: TRBJ1-4
CDR3 protein: CASSPHYGTSNEKLFF
CDR3 DNA: TGTGCCAGCAGCCCCCATTATGGGACCTCTAATGAAAAACTGTTTTTT

V gene: TRBV7-9
clone size: once
D gene: -
J gene: TRBJ2-3
CDR3 protein: CASSHGDGGDADTQYF
CDR3 DNA: TGTGCCAGCAGCCACGGGGACGGAGGGGACGCAGATACGCAGTATTTT

V gene: TRBV28
clone size: -
D gene: -
J gene: TRBJ1-2
CDR3 protein: CASSFPAIRGYTF
CDR3 DNA: TGTGCCAGCAGTTTTCCAGCGATCCGTGGCTACACCTTC

V gene: TRBV2
clone size: -
D gene: TRBD2
J gene: TRBJ2-5
CDR3 protein: CASSWTSGSEETQYF
CDR3 DNA: TGTGCCAGCAGTTGGACTAGCGGGAGTGAAGAGACCCAGTACTTC

V gene: TRBV20-1
clone size: -
D gene: -
J gene: TRBJ2-2
CDR3 protein: CSASPESDSGELFF
CDR3 DNA: TGCAGTGCTAGTCCGGAATCGGACTCCGGGGAGCTGTTTTTT

V gene: TRBV20-1
clone size: -
D gene: TRBD2
J gene: TRBJ2-5
CDR3 protein: CSATAVAGVETQYF
CDR3 DNA: TGCAGTGCTACAGCAGTAGCGGGAGTGGAGACCCAGTACTTC

V gene: TRBV6-1
clone size: once
D gene: -
J gene: TRBJ1-5
CDR3 protein: CASSESWGDNQPQHF
CDR3 DNA: TGTGCCAGCAGTGAATCGTGGGGGGACAATCAGCCCCAGCATTTT

V gene: TRBV30
clone size: -
D gene: -
J gene: TRBJ1-5
CDR3 protein: CAWSVGGPQHF
CDR3 DNA: TGTGCCTGGAGTGTTGGGGGGCCCCAGCATTTT

V gene: TRBV20-1
clone size: -
D gene: -
J gene: TRBJ1-2
CDR3 protein: CSGTYMGGNYGYTF
CDR3 DNA: TGCAGTGGGACATACATGGGTGGAAACTATGGCTACACCTTC

V gene: TRBV19
clone size: few
D gene: TRBD1
J gene: TRBJ1-2
CDR3 protein: CASSRGTVYGYTF
CDR3 DNA: TGTGCCAGTAGTAGAGGGACAGTCTATGGCTACACCTTC

V gene: TRBV20-1
clone size: -
D gene: -
J gene: TRBJ1-3
CDR3 protein: CSASLDANTIYF
CDR3 DNA: TGCAGTGCTAGTTTAGACGCGAACACCATATATTTT

V gene: TRBV7-8
clone size: large
D gene: TRBD2
J gene: TRBJ2-5
CDR3 protein: CASSLDRLAGGLETQYF
CDR3 DNA: TGTGCCAGCAGCTTAGATCGCCTAGCGGGAGGATTAGAGACCCAGTACTTC

V gene: TRBV6-4
clone size: few
D gene: -
J gene: TRBJ2-3
CDR3 protein: CASSPEAESTDTQYF
CDR3 DNA: TGTGCCAGCAGCCCCGAAGCGGAAAGCACAGATACGCAGTATTTT

V gene: TRBV6-5
clone size: once
D gene: TRBD2
J gene: TRBJ2-2
CDR3 protein: CASSYSPGLAGGTGELFF
CDR3 DNA: TGTGCCAGCAGTTACTCTCCGGGACTAGCGGGAGGGACCGGGGAGCTGTTTTTT

V gene: TRBV20-1
clone size: -
D gene: -
J gene: TRBJ2-3
CDR3 protein: CSARDPRAGDTQYF
CDR3 DNA: TGCAGTGCTAGAGATCCCAGGGCGGGAGATACGCAGTATTTT

V gene: TRBV6-1
clone size: few
D gene: TRBD1
J gene: TRBJ1-2
CDR3 protein: CASRTRQGYGYTF
CDR3 DNA: TGTGCCAGCAGGACCCGACAGGGCTATGGCTACACCTTC

V gene: TRBV9
clone size: -
D gene: -
J gene: TRBJ2-2
CDR3 protein: CASTGVVNTGELFF
CDR3 DNA: TGTGCCAGCACTGGGGTTGTGAACACCGGGGAGCTGTTTTTT

V gene: TRBV27
clone size: -
D gene: TRBD1
J gene: TRBJ1-5
CDR3 protein: CASSLRQPGTVSNQPQHF
CDR3 DNA: TGTGCCAGCAGTTTGCGGCAACCCGGGACAGTGAGCAATCAGCCCCAGCATTTT

V gene: TRBV7-9
clone size: -
D gene: -
J gene: TRBJ1-1
CDR3 protein: CASSLALSGGTEAFF
CDR3 DNA: TGTGCCAGCAGCTTAGCGCTAAGTGGGGGCACTGAAGCTTTCTTT

V gene: TRBV15
clone size: -
D gene: -
J gene: TRBJ2-7
CDR3 protein: CATQGSGHF
CDR3 DNA: TGTGCCACCCAAGGGAGCGGCCACTTC

V gene: TRBV19
clone size: -
D gene: -
J gene: TRBJ2-1
CDR3 protein: CASSLTGSGEQFF
CDR3 DNA: TGTGCCAGTAGCCTGACAGGATCGGGGGAGCAGTTCTTC

V gene: TRBV15
clone size: -
D gene: -
J gene: TRBJ2-1
CDR3 protein: CATSRGSSLVLLEQFF
CDR3 DNA: TGTGCCACCAGCAGAGGTTCGTCACTAGTCTTGTTGGAGCAGTTCTTC

V gene: TRBV28
clone size: -
D gene: TRBD2
J gene: TRBJ2-7
CDR3 protein: CASSLSGGPPYEQYF
CDR3 DNA: TGTGCCAGCAGTTTAAGCGGGGGGCCCCCCTACGAGCAGTACTTC

V gene: TRBV6-2/TRBV6-3
clone size: few
D gene: -
J gene: TRBJ1-5
CDR3 protein: CASSYSYASNQPQHF
CDR3 DNA: TGTGCCAGCAGTTACTCATACGCTAGCAATCAGCCCCAGCATTTT

V gene: TRBV7-9
clone size: -
D gene: -
J gene: TRBJ1-5
CDR3 protein: CASSLIVSNQPQHF
CDR3 DNA: TGTGCCAGCAGCTTAATCGTTAGCAATCAGCCCCAGCATTTT

V gene: TRBV6-1
clone size: -
D gene: -
J gene: TRBJ2-5
CDR3 protein: CATKRGYNQETQYF
CDR3 DNA: TGTGCCACCAAAAGGGGGTACAACCAAGAGACCCAGTACTTC

V gene: TRBV10-3
clone size: -
D gene: -
J gene: TRBJ2-5
CDR3 protein: CAISSHGSTQETQYF
CDR3 DNA: TGTGCCATCAGCTCACATGGTAGTACCCAAGAGACCCAGTACTTC

V gene: TRBV5-4
clone size: few
D gene: TRBD2
J gene: TRBJ2-3
CDR3 protein: CASSLPLAGAPRLLNTQYF
CDR3 DNA: TGTGCCAGCAGCTTGCCTCTAGCGGGAGCACCAAGGTTATTAAATACGCAGTATTTT

V gene: TRBV20-1
clone size: -
D gene: TRBD1
J gene: TRBJ2-5
CDR3 protein: CSAPDTGQGDVGIQYF
CDR3 DNA: TGCAGTGCTCCTGACACTGGACAGGGTGACGTGGGGATCCAGTACTTC

V gene: TRBV6-1
clone size: -
D gene: TRBD1
J gene: TRBJ2-3
CDR3 protein: CASSGSTQGGTDTQYF
CDR3 DNA: TGTGCCAGCAGCGGATCTACTCAGGGGGGCACAGATACGCAGTATTTT

V gene: TRBV20-1
clone size: -
D gene: -
J gene: TRBJ1-5
CDR3 protein: CSARVGDQPQHF
CDR3 DNA: TGCAGTGCTAGAGTGGGGGATCAGCCCCAGCATTTT

V gene: TRBV20-1
clone size: -
D gene: TRBD2
J gene: TRBJ2-3
CDR3 protein: CSAGVGAGGLADTQYF
CDR3 DNA: TGCAGTGCTGGAGTCGGTGCGGGAGGGCTGGCAGATACGCAGTATTTT

V gene: TRBV20-1
clone size: -
D gene: -
J gene: TRBJ2-1
CDR3 protein: CSADPLDSVIYNEQFF
CDR3 DNA: TGCAGTGCTGACCCTCTCGATAGTGTAATCTACAATGAGCAGTTCTTC